The T cell receptor (beta chain) under discussion was sequenced for a study of shared clonotypes between healthy human individuals. Study-wide context: Researchers assigned three CD4 naive, three CD4 memory, two CD8 naive and one CD8 memory plate to each donor.

Replicate PCRs for sorted subsets used around 200 ng DNA; this equaled 30,000 to 35,000 T cell genomes. Assay: immunoSEQ multiplex PCR; the TCRdb copy retains only in-frame clones and omits some. Of hundreds of thousands of clones listed, about 96% are singletons. A note on this clone: Its antigen is currently unknown.

Germline assignment: CDR1 SEHNR and CDR2 FQNEAQ (reference sequence). The CDR3 has 15 residues. V shed 4 bases, J shed 8 bases, and the junction held 8 bases outside the gene matches. Naive CD8 populations comprised CD45RO-negative cells positively selected for CCR7, excluding terminally differentiated effector memory CD45RA+ cells. Study-wide points: Memory subsets generally showed lower estimated richness than naive subsets. Donor scarcity curtailed the genetic and exposure-history diversity represented herein.

Sequencing used naive CD8+ T cells sorted from blood. The chain couples TRBV7-9 to TRBJ2-1; 10 positions match TRBD2. The receptor was derived from a man younger than 40 in good health. The CDR3 DNA follows: TGTGCCAGCAGCTCCCCTCTAGCGGGAGACGATGAGCAGTTCTTC. It specifies CASSSPLAGDDEQFF.